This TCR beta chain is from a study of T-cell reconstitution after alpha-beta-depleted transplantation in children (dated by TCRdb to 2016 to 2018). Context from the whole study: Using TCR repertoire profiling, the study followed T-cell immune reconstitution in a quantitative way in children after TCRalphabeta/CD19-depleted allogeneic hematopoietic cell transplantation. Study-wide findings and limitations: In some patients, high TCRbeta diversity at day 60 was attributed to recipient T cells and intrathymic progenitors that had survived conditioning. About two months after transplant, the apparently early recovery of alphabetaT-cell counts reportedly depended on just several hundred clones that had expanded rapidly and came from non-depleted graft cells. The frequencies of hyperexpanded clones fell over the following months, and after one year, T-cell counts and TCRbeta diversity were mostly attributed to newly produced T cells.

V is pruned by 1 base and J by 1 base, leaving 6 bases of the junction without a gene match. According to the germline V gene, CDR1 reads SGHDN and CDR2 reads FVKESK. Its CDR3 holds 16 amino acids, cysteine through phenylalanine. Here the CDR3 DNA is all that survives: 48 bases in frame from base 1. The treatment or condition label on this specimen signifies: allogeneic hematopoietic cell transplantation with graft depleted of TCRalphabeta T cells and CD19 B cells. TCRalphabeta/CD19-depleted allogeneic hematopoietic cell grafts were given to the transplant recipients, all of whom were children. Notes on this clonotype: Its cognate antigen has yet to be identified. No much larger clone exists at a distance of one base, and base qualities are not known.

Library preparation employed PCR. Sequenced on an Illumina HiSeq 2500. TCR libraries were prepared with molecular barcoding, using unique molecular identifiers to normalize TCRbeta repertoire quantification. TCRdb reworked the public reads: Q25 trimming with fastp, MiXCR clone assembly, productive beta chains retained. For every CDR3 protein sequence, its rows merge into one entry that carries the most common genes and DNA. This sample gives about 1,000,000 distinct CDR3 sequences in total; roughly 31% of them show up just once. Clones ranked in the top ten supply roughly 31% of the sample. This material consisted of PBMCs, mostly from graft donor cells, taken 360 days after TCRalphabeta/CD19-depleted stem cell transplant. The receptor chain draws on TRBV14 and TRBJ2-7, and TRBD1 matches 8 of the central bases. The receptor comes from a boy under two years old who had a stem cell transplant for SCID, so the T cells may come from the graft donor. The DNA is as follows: TGTGCCAGCAGCCAAGTAATGGGACAGGAGTCCTACGAGCAGTACTTC. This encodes CASSQVMGQESYEQYF.